A single sample is the source of the 14 T cell receptor beta chains below, sequenced in a study of human T cells and chemical hapten exposure. The sample's time point: pre-sensitization, week 0. Treatment meaning: therapeutic diphenylcyclopropenone sensitization with weekly scalp DPC. TCRdb passed the RACE reads through MiXCR, listing each CDR3 protein once. The data hold 250,000 or so distinct CDR3 sequences, with about 9% observed a single time. The sequences come from whole blood, collected in connection with sensitization to the hapten diphenylcyclopropenone (DPC). The receptors originated from a woman aged 40 to 55 with alopecia areata. Some clones in this sample may be carry-over from other donors' samples.

This clonotype has just a few counts. V gene TRBV10-3 combines with J gene TRBJ2-7; D is possibly TRBD1 (6 bases). Germline values: CDR1 ENHRY, CDR2 SYGVKD. V lost 4 bases to trimming and J lost 7 bases, with 17 bases between them. There are 14 residues in the CDR3. CDR3 nucleotides: TGTGCCATCAGTGTCCAGGGGCCACCTGAAGAGCAGTACTTC. This sequence encodes CAISVQGPPEEQYF.

This clonotype was observed a handful of times. The chain uses TRBV5-1 and TRBJ1-1; 9 nucleotides align to TRBD1. Per the germline V gene, CDR1 is SGHRS and CDR2 is YFSETQ. CDR3 length equals 12 residues. The trim removed 4 bases at V and 6 bases at J, leaving 1 base unmatched. CDR3 coding DNA: TGCGCCAGCAGCAGGACAGGGGCTGAAGCTTTCTTT. The encoded protein is CASSRTGAEAFF.

This chain joins TRBV18 and TRBJ2-6; D not certain. The germline V gene has CDR1 KGHSH and CDR2 LQKENI. V shed 0 bases and J shed 0 bases, with 9 bases lying between them. The CDR3 covers 17 residues. This chain's CDR3 is CASSPPGLSSGANVLTF. The CDR3 nucleotides are TGTGCCAGCTCACCACCAGGGCTAAGCTCTGGGGCCAACGTCCTGACTTTC.

The rearrangement joins TRBV24-1 to TRBJ1-6, with D perhaps TRBD1 (5 bases). Germline assignment: CDR1 KGHDR and CDR2 SFDVKD. V was cut by 4 bases and J by 9 bases, with 9 bases left in between. There are 13 residues in the CDR3. CDR3: CATSEGVGSPLHF. In nucleotides, the CDR3 is TGTGCCACCAGTGAAGGGGTCGGTTCACCCCTCCACTTT.

In this sample, this clonotype turned up a few times. The chain recombines TRBV12-3 or TRBV12-4 with TRBJ1-5; no firm D call. The V end was cut by 6 bases, the J end by 9 bases, with 15 bases between. The CDR3 length is 13 residues. The CDR3 region is CASSLYRVGPQHF. CDR3 nucleotide sequence: TGTGCCAGCAGCCTTTATCGGGTAGGGCCCCAGCATTTT.

This clonotype was counted a few times. The genes are TRBV28 and TRBJ1-1, with D tentatively TRBD1 (6 bases). The germline gives CDR1 MDHEN, CDR2 SYDVKM. The CDR3 spans 15 residues. Trimming shortened V by 6 bases and J by 0 bases, and 14 bases separated the two germline ends. The CDR3 sequence: CASRSQGAMNTEAFF. CDR3 nucleotides: TGTGCCAGCAGATCACAGGGTGCGATGAACACTGAAGCTTTCTTT. Variable domain in full (rest from reference TRBV28 and TRBJ1-1): DVKVTQSSRYLVKRTGEKVFLECVQDMDHENMFWYRQDPGLGLRLIYFSYDVKMKEKGDIPEGYSVSREKKERFSLILESASTNQTSMYLCASRSQGAMNTEAFFGQGTRLTVV.

This clonotype was recorded a few times. The chain links TRBV5-5 to TRBJ2-2; no reliable D call. Germline V lookup: CDR1 SGHKS, CDR2 YYEKEE (reference sequence). Trimming left V 0 bases short and J 6 bases short, with 9 bases between. CDR3 length equals 14 residues. The CDR3 sequence is CASSLVLVPGELFF. The CDR3, as DNA: TGTGCCAGCAGCTTGGTGCTGGTCCCCGGGGAGCTGTTTTTT.

The chain's CDR3 is CASSPLGAVNPGGYTF. CDR3 coding DNA: TGTGCCAGCAGCCCCCTGGGAGCCGTTAACCCCGGAGGCTACACCTTC. The J gene is TRBJ1-2, the V gene TRBV11-1; D not certain. V gave up 5 bases and J gave up 8 bases, with 24 bases separating them. The germline V gene encodes CDR1 SGHAT and CDR2 FQDESV (reference sequence). The CDR3 has 16 amino acids.

The V and J genes are TRBV27 and TRBJ2-7; possible D gene TRBD1, 5 bases. Germline-derived CDR1 and CDR2 are MNHEY and SMNVEV (reference sequence). With 3 bases removed from V and 2 bases from J, the gap between germline ends came to 11 bases. The CDR3 is 14 amino acids. The CDR3 DNA follows: TGTGCCAGCAGTTTTCGGCAGGGCACCTACGAGCAGTACTTC. Amino acid sequence: CASSFRQGTYEQYF.

There are many counts of this clonotype. One junction end does not reproduce the germline sequence, and a read error may be involved. V usage is TRBV7-7 and J usage is TRBJ2-4, with a tentative D call TRBD2 (5 bases). In germline, CDR1 is SSHAT, CDR2 FNYEAQ (reference sequence). The CDR3 is 13 amino acids. The CDR3 DNA sequence: TGTGCTAGCAGCTTAAGTGAGGGAAACATTCAGTACTTC. It yields the protein CASSLSEGNIQYF.

The chain joins TRBV28 to TRBJ1-2, with D possibly matching TRBD1 (6 bases). This CDR3 comprises 14 residues. Looked up from germline, CDR1 is MDHEN and CDR2 is SYDVKM. The V gene lost 7 bases and the J gene lost 4 bases, with 16 bases spanning the gap. CDR3 in amino acids: CASTPAGAFYGYTF. Written as DNA, the CDR3 is TGTGCCAGCACCCCGGCAGGGGCGTTCTATGGCTACACCTTC.

This clonotype was observed many times. V and J are TRBV4-1 and TRBJ1-5; 9 bases line up with TRBD1. CDR1 and CDR2 from the germline V gene are MGHRA and YSYEKL. The J segment lost 7 bases and the V segment lost 4 bases, leaving 5 bases of the junction unmatched. The CDR3 spans 14 residues. CDR3 nucleotides: TGCGCCAGCAGCCCGGGACAGGGTCTGCAGCCCCAGCATTTT. This sequence encodes CASSPGQGLQPQHF.

The gene calls are TRBV5-1 and TRBJ1-6, with a tentative D call TRBD1 (5 bases). The V end was cut by 4 bases, the J end by 6 bases, with 20 bases between. The CDR3 length is 17 residues. Germline V lookup: CDR1 SGHRS, CDR2 YFSETQ. The CDR3 loop is CASSPSAGDSRNSPLHF. The CDR3 DNA is TGCGCCAGCAGCCCCTCGGCGGGGGATTCCCGTAATTCACCCCTCCACTTT.

In its sample, this clonotype was seen a few times. The chain carries TRBV11-1 and TRBJ1-1, with no clear D. CDR3 length: 14 residues. In germline, CDR1 is SGHAT, CDR2 FQDESV (reference sequence). The V and J ends lost 6 bases and 4 bases respectively, with 15 bases between them. The CDR3 spells CASRPHIRGTEAFF. The CDR3, as DNA: TGTGCCAGCAGGCCTCATATACGGGGCACTGAAGCTTTCTTT.